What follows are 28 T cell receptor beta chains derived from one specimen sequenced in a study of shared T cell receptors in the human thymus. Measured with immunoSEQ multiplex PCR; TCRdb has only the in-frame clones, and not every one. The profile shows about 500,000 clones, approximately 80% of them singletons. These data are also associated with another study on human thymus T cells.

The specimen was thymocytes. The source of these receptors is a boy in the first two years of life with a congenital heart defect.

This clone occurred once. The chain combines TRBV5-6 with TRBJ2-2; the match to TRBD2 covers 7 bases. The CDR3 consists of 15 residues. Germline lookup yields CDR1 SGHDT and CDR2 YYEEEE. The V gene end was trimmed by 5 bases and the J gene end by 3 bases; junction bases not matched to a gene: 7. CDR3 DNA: TGTGCCAGCAGGTGGGAGGGCTCGGACACCGGGGAGCTGTTTTTT. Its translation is CASRWEGSDTGELFF.

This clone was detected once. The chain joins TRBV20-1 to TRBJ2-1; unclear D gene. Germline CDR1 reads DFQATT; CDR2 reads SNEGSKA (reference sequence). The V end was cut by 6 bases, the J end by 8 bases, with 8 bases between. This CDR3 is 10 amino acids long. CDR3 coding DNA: TGCAGTGCAACAACAGATGAGCAGTTCTTC. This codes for CSATTDEQFF.

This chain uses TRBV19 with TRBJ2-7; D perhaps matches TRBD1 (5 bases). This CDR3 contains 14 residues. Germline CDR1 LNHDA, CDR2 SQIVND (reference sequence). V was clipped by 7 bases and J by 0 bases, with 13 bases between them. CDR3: CASTTGRDSYEQYF. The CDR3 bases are TGTGCCAGTACTACGGGCAGGGACTCCTACGAGCAGTACTTC.

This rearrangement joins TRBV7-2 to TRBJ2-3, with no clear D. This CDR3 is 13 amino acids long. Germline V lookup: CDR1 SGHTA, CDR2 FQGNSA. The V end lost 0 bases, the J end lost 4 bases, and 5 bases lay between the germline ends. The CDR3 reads CASSLASPDTQYF. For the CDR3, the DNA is TGTGCCAGCAGCTTAGCCTCCCCAGATACGCAGTATTTT.

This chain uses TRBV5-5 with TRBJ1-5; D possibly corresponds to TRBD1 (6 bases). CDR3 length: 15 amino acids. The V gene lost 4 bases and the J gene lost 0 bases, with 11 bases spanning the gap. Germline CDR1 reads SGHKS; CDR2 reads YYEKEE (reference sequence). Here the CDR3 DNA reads TGTGCCAGCAGCCTGGGACACTTTAGCAATCAGCCCCAGCATTTT. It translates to CASSLGHFSNQPQHF.

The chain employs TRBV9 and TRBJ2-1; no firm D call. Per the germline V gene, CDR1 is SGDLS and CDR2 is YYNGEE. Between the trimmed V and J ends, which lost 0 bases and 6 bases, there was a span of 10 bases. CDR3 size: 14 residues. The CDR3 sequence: CASSVDPISNEQFF. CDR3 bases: TGTGCCAGCAGCGTAGACCCCATTAGCAATGAGCAGTTCTTC.

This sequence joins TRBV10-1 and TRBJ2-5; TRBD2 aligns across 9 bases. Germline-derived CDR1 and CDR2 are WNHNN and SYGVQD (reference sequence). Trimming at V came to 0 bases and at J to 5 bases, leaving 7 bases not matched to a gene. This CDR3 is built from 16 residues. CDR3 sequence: CASSESRGTSKETQYF. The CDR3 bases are TGCGCCAGCAGTGAGTCCCGGGGGACTAGCAAGGAGACCCAGTACTTC.

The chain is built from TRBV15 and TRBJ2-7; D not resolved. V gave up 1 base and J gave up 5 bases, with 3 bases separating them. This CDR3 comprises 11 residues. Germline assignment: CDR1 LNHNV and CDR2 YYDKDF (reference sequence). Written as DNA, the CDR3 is TGTGCCACCAGCAGAGGTAACGAGCAGTACTTC. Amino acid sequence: CATSRGNEQYF.

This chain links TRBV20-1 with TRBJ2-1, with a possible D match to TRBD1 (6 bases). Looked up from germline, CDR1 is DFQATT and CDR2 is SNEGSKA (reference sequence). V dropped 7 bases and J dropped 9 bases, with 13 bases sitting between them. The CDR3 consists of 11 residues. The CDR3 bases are TGCAGTGTTGGACAGATTACTGAGCAGTTCTTC. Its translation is CSVGQITEQFF.

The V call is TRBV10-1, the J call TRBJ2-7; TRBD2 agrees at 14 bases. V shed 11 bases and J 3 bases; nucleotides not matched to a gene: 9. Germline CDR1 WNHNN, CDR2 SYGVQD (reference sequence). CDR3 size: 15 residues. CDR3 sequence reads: CAGKGLAGGFYEQYF. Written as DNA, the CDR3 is TGCGCCGGAAAAGGACTAGCGGGAGGATTCTACGAGCAGTACTTC.

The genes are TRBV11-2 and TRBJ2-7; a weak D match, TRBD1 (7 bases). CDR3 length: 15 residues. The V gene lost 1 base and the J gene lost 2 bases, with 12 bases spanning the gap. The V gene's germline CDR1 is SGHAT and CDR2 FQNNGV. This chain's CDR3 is CASSLGGGGTYEQYF. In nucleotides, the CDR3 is TGTGCCAGCAGCTTAGGAGGAGGGGGCACCTACGAGCAGTACTTC.

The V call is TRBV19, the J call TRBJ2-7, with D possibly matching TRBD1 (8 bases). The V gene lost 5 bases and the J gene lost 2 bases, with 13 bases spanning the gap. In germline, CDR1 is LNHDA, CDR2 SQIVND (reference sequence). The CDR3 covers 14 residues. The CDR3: CASSLTGGAYEQYF. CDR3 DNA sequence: TGTGCCAGTAGTCTCACAGGGGGGGCCTACGAGCAGTACTTC.

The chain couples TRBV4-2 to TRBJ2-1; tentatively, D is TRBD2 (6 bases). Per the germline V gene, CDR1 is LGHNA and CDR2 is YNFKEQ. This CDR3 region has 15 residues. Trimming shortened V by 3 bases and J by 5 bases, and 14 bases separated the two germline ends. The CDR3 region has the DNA TGTGCCAGCAGCCAGCGGGACTCATTGAACAATGAGCAGTTCTTC. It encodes CASSQRDSLNNEQFF.

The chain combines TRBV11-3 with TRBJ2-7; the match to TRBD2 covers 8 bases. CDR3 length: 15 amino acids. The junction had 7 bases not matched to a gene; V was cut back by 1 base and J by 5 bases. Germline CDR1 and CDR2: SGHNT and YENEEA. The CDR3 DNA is TGTGCCAGCAGCTTAGTCCCGAGCGGGAGCGACGAGCAGTACTTC. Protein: CASSLVPSGSDEQYF.

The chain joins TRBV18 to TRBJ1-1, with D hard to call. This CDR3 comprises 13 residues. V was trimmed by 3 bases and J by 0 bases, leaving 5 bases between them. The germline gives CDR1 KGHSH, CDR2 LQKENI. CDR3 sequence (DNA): TGTGCCAGCTCACCCCAGTTGAACACTGAAGCTTTCTTT. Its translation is CASSPQLNTEAFF.

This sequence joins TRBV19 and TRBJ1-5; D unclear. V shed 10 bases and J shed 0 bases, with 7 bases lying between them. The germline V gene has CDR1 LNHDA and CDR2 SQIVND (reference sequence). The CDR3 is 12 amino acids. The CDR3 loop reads CATVYSNQPQHF. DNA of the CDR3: TGTGCCACGGTTTATAGCAATCAGCCCCAGCATTTT.

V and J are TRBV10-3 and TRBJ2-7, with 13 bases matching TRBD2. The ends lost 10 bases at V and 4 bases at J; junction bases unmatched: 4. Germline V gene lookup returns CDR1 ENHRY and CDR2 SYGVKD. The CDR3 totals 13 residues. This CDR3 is CASGLAGVYEQYF. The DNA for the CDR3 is TGTGCCAGCGGACTAGCGGGAGTTTACGAGCAGTACTTC.

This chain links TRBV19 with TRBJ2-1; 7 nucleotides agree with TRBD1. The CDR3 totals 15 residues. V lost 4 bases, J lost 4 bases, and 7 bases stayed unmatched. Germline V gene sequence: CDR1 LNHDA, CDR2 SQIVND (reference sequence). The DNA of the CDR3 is TGTGCCAGTAGTACATCCGGGACAGCATACAATGAGCAGTTCTTC. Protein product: CASSTSGTAYNEQFF.

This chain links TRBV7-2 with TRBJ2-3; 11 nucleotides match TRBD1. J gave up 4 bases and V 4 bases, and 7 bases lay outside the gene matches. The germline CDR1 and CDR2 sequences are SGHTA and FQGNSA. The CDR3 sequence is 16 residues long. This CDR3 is CASSCPDRGRPDTQYF. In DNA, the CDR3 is TGTGCCAGCAGCTGCCCGGACAGGGGGCGTCCAGATACGCAGTATTTT. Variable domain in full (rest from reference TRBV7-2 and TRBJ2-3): GAGVSQSPSNKVTEKGKDVELRCDPISGHTALYWYRQSLGQGLEFLIYFQGNSAPDKSGLPSDRFSAERTGGSVSTLTIQRTQQEDSAVYLCASSCPDRGRPDTQYFGPGTRLTVL.

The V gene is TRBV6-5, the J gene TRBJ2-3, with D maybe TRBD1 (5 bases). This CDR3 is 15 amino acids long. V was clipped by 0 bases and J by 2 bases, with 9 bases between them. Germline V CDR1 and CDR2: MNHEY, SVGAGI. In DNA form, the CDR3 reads TGTGCCAGCAGTTACTCGGCAGGGAACACAGATACGCAGTATTTT. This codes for CASSYSAGNTDTQYF.

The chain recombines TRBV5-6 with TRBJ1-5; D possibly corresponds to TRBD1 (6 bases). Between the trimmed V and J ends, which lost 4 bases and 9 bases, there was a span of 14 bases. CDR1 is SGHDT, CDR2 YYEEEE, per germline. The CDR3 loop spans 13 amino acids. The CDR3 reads CASSRTAHGPQHF. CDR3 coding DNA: TGTGCCAGCAGCAGGACAGCGCACGGGCCCCAGCATTTT.

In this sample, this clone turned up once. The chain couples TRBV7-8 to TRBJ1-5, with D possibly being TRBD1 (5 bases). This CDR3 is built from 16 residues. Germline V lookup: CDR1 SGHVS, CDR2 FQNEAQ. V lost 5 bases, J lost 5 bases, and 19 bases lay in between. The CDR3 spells CASSPGTLNLDQPQHF. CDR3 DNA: TGTGCCAGCAGCCCCGGGACTTTAAACCTCGATCAGCCCCAGCATTTT.

CDR3 in amino acids: CASSRTEDPRGAKNIQYF. The CDR3 DNA sequence: TGTGCCAGCAGCCGCACGGAGGACCCTAGAGGAGCCAAAAACATTCAGTACTTC. The rearrangement joins TRBV7-9 to TRBJ2-4; the D gene is possibly TRBD2 (5 bases). V shed 5 bases and J shed 0 bases, with 20 bases lying between them. The CDR3 contains 18 residues. CDR1 and CDR2 (germline): SEHNR, FQNEAQ (reference sequence). Combining the CDR3 with reference TRBV7-9 and TRBJ2-4 gives the whole variable domain DTGVSQNPRHKITKRGQNVTFRCDPISEHNRLYWYRQTLGQGPEFLTYFQNEAQLEKSRLLSDRFSAERPKGSFSTLEIQRTEQGDSAMYLCASSRTEDPRGAKNIQYFGAGTRLSVL.

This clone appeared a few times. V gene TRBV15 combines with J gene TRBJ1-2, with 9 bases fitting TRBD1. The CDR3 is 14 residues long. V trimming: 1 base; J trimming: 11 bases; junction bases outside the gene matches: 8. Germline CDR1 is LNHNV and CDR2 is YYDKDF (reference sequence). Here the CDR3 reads CATSRGARQGVYTF. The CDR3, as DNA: TGTGCCACCAGCAGAGGGGCAAGACAGGGGGTATACACCTTC.

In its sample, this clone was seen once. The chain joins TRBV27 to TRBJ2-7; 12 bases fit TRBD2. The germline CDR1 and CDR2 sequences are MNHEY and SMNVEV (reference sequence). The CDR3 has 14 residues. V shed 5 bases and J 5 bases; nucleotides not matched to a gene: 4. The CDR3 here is CASSPRTSGNEQYF. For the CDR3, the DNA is TGTGCCAGCAGTCCCCGGACTAGCGGGAACGAGCAGTACTTC.

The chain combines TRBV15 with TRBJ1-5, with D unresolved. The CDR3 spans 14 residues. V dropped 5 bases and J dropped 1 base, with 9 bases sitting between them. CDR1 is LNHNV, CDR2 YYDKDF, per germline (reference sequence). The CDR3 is CATSEGGSNQPQHF. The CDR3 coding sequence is TGTGCCACCAGCGAGGGAGGGAGCAATCAGCCCCAGCATTTT.

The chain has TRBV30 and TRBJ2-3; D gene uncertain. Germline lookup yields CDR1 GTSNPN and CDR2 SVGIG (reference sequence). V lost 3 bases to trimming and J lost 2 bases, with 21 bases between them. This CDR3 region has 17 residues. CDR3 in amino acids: CAWSVLPPSAYTDTQYF. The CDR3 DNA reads TGTGCCTGGAGCGTACTCCCCCCGAGCGCATACACAGATACGCAGTATTTT.

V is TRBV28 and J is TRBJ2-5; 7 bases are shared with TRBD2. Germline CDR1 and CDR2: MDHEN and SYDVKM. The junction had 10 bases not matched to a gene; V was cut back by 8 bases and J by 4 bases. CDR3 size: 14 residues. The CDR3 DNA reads TGTGCCAGCTTTAGCGGGCCGACTGTAGAGACCCAGTACTTC. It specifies CASFSGPTVETQYF.